These 22 T cell receptor beta chains share one sample of origin, sequenced in a study of identical twins. Each CDR3 protein is one row after TCRdb ran MiXCR on the 5' RACE reads. The sample records some 570,000 distinct CDR3 sequences, more than 20% being singletons. These same data were also listed under a study on yellow fever vaccine responses in identical twins.

Specimen: CD4+ T cells sorted from blood. The receptors stem from a woman under 30 in good health.

This clonotype was seen more than once but under ten times. The rearrangement uses TRBV6-2 or TRBV6-3 and TRBJ2-1; 12 bases match TRBD2. Germline values: CDR1 MNHEY, CDR2 SVGEGT. The V and J ends lost 6 bases and 13 bases, in that order; junction bases with no gene match: 10. The CDR3 sequence is 14 residues long. The chain's CDR3 is CASRRGLAGNSQFF. The CDR3 nucleotides read TGTGCCAGCAGACGCGGACTAGCGGGAAATTCCCAGTTCTTC.

This clonotype was counted only a few times. The CDR3 sequence is CSVGFGAYEQYF. CDR3 nucleotide sequence: TGCAGCGTTGGGTTCGGGGCCTACGAGCAGTACTTC. The genes are TRBV29-1 and TRBJ2-7; perhaps TRBD2 as D (5 bases). The germline gives CDR1 SQVTM, CDR2 ANQGSEA. The CDR3 totals 12 residues. V gave up 4 bases and J gave up 2 bases, with 9 bases separating them.

The V call is TRBV6-5, the J call TRBJ1-1; TRBD1 is a possible D gene (6 bases). CDR1 and CDR2 (germline): MNHEY, SVGAGI. This CDR3 comprises 14 residues. V lost 0 bases and J lost 6, with 11 bases in between. The CDR3 region is CASSYSQGRAEAFF. The CDR3 DNA is TGTGCCAGCAGTTACTCGCAGGGGCGGGCTGAAGCTTTCTTT.

The gene calls are TRBV7-6 and TRBJ1-2, with TRBD1 matching 8 bases. The CDR3 has 14 amino acids. V dropped 2 bases and J dropped 7; count of bases not matched to a gene: 6. Germline loops: CDR1 SGHVS, CDR2 FNYEAQ. The CDR3 nucleotides are TGTGCCAGCAGCTTAACAGGACAGGGTGGTGGCTACACCTTC. Amino acid sequence: CASSLTGQGGGYTF. The entire variable domain, with the rest obtained from reference TRBV7-6 and TRBJ1-2, is as follows: GAGVSQSPRYKVTKRGQDVALRCDPISGHVSLYWYRQALGQGPEFLTYFNYEAQQDKSGLPNDRFSAERPEGSISTLTIQRTEQRDSAMYRCASSLTGQGGGYTFGSGTRLTVV.

This clonotype has a handful of counts. CDR3 region: CASSLVLAGVSGELFF. The CDR3 coding sequence is TGTGCCAGCAGTTTAGTCCTAGCGGGAGTATCCGGGGAGCTGTTTTTT. The chain employs TRBV12-3 or TRBV12-4 and TRBJ2-2, with 10 bases identical to TRBD2. The CDR3 totals 16 residues. J was trimmed by 6 bases and V by 1 base; bases with no gene match: 5.

This chain uses TRBV7-2 with TRBJ2-3, with 8 bases that match TRBD1. The CDR3 is 16 residues long. With 1 base clipped from V and 7 bases from J, the junction kept 10 bases outside the gene matches. Germline CDR1 SGHTA, CDR2 FQGNSA. The CDR3 protein is CASSLEGTGRGNTQYF. CDR3 coding DNA: TGTGCCAGCAGCTTAGAGGGGACAGGACGGGGGAATACGCAGTATTTT.

This clonotype was recorded a few times. The rearrangement links TRBV7-9 to TRBJ2-1, with D possibly being TRBD2 (6 bases). Trimming shortened V by 4 bases and J by 3 bases, and 19 bases separated the two germline ends. Germline lookup yields CDR1 SEHNR and CDR2 FQNEAQ (reference sequence). There are 17 residues in the CDR3. The CDR3: CASSSWGGDGSYNEQFF. The CDR3 bases are TGTGCCAGCAGCTCCTGGGGCGGGGACGGAAGCTACAATGAGCAGTTCTTC.

In its sample, this clonotype was seen a few times. The gene calls are TRBV2 and TRBJ2-7; 11 positions agree with TRBD2. The CDR3 spans 16 residues. J was trimmed by 4 bases and V by 4 bases; bases with no gene match: 9. The germline V gene encodes CDR1 SNHLY and CDR2 FYNNEI. The chain's CDR3 is CASSAGIAGGIYEQYF. Written as DNA, the CDR3 is TGTGCCAGCAGTGCCGGGATAGCGGGAGGGATTTACGAGCAGTACTTC. Looking up the rest from reference TRBV2 and TRBJ2-7 gives the full variable domain: EPEVTQTPSHQVTQMGQEVILRCVPISNHLYFYWYRQILGQKVEFLVSFYNNEISEKSEIFDDQFSVERPDGSNFTLKIRSTKLEDSAMYFCASSAGIAGGIYEQYFGPGTRLTVT.

The chain links TRBV10-3 to TRBJ2-7, with 11 bases that match TRBD2. The CDR3 spans 15 residues. CDR1 is ENHRY and CDR2 is SYGVKD in the germline V gene. V was clipped by 2 bases and J by 4 bases; unmatched bases: 4. CDR3: CAISETSGRVYEQYF. Written as DNA, the CDR3 is TGTGCCATCAGTGAGACTAGCGGGAGAGTTTACGAGCAGTACTTC.

There are a few counts of this clonotype. The chain recombines TRBV9 with TRBJ2-5, with 11 bases that match TRBD1. Germline lookup yields CDR1 SGDLS and CDR2 YYNGEE. Germline trimming cut 3 bases from V and 4 bases from J; bases unmatched to any gene: 5. CDR3 length: 15 amino acids. For the CDR3, the DNA is TGTGCCAGCAGCGCAGGACAGGGGGCGTCAGAGACCCAGTACTTC. Its protein product is CASSAGQGASETQYF.

V is TRBV29-1 and J is TRBJ2-1; 8 bases agree with TRBD2. After removal of 0 bases from V and 0 bases from J, the junction contained 10 bases not matched to a gene. The germline V gene encodes CDR1 SQVTM and CDR2 ANQGSEA. The CDR3 runs 18 residues. The chain's CDR3 is CSVEDRGASGYSYNEQFF. The CDR3 DNA reads TGCAGCGTTGAAGATCGCGGGGCTAGCGGGTACTCCTACAATGAGCAGTTCTTC.

This clonotype came up a few times. The chain employs TRBV20-1 and TRBJ1-2; the D is unclear. Germline CDR1 reads DFQATT; CDR2 reads SNEGSKA (reference sequence). V was pared by 6 bases and J by 3 bases, with 5 bases between. The CDR3 covers 10 residues. The CDR3 here is CSARDYGYTF. The CDR3 nucleotides read TGCAGTGCGAGGGACTATGGCTACACCTTC.

CDR3: CATHKGAWNTEAFF. In DNA, the CDR3 is TGTGCCACCCATAAGGGGGCCTGGAATACTGAAGCTTTCTTT. The chain employs TRBV10-3 and TRBJ1-1; 7 bases fit TRBD1. Germline values: CDR1 ENHRY, CDR2 SYGVKD. The J segment lost 5 bases and the V segment lost 10 bases, leaving 13 bases of the junction unmatched. The CDR3 is made up of 14 amino acids.

This clonotype appeared a few times. V and J are TRBV11-2 and TRBJ2-5; a possible D gene is TRBD2 (5 bases). The germline V gene has CDR1 SGHAT and CDR2 FQNNGV. This CDR3 has 14 amino acids. Deletions cut 3 bases from V and 2 bases from J, with 10 bases between. The CDR3 nucleotides read TGTGCCAGCAGCTTGTTAGCGACTCAAGAGACCCAGTACTTC. It is translated as CASSLLATQETQYF.

V and J are TRBV12-3 or TRBV12-4 and TRBJ1-6; D gene uncertain. V dropped 2 bases and J dropped 7 bases, with 12 bases sitting between them. This CDR3 spans 15 amino acids. For the CDR3, the DNA is TGTGCCAGCAGTTTAAGTTCCGCCAAGAATTCACCCCTCCACTTT. The encoded protein is CASSLSSAKNSPLHF.

The J gene is TRBJ1-1, the V gene TRBV12-1; TRBD1 is taken as the D call from the table, unchecked against the DNA. TRBV12-1 is given as a pseudogene. The CDR3 runs 16 residues. The CDR3: CASYLIPRDRVDEAFF. The CDR3 DNA follows: TGTGCCAGCTACTTAATACCACGGGACAGGGTGGATGAAGCTTTCTTT.

The chain has TRBV20-1 and TRBJ2-3, with D unclear. Germline CDR1 and CDR2: DFQATT and SNEGSKA (reference sequence). The CDR3 runs 14 residues. V shed 6 bases and J shed 0 bases, with 13 bases lying between them. CDR3 bases: TGCAGTGCCAGCAAAGCGCCCAGCACAGATACGCAGTATTTT. Residues: CSASKAPSTDTQYF.

J is TRBJ2-5 and V is TRBV5-1, with D possibly matching TRBD1 (7 bases). V was clipped by 6 bases and J by 4 bases, with 16 bases between them. The CDR3 loop spans 14 amino acids. Germline V gives CDR1 SGHRS, CDR2 YFSETQ. This chain's CDR3 is CASTLGQGGETQYF. CDR3 nucleotides: TGCGCCAGCACCCTGGGCCAGGGGGGAGAGACCCAGTACTTC.

This clonotype came up a few times. DNA of the CDR3: TGCAGCGTTGCCCAGGGGGTATTAGCTAACTATGGCTACACCTTC. It encodes CSVAQGVLANYGYTF. This chain links TRBV29-1 with TRBJ1-2; TRBD1 aligns across 7 bases. The CDR3 has 15 amino acids. The germline V gene has CDR1 SQVTM and CDR2 ANQGSEA. V was pared by 4 bases and J by 0 bases, with 8 bases of the junction left unmatched.

The chain recombines TRBV10-3 with TRBJ2-7; D is ambiguous. The CDR3 covers 12 residues. Deletions cut 2 bases from V and 3 bases from J, with 5 bases between. Germline CDR1 ENHRY, CDR2 SYGVKD. In DNA, the CDR3 is TGTGCCATCAGTGAGCATAGCTACGAGCAGTACTTC. Its protein product is CAISEHSYEQYF.

The chain uses TRBV11-1 and TRBJ2-2, with 10 bases aligning to TRBD1. The CDR3 length is 14 residues. With 11 bases clipped from V and 2 bases from J, the junction kept 5 bases outside the gene matches. CDR1 is SGHAT, CDR2 FQDESV, per germline (reference sequence). The CDR3 bases are TGTGCCTCCGAGACAGGGGGCAACACCGGGGAGCTGTTTTTT. This translates into CASETGGNTGELFF.

This clonotype was counted many times. This chain connects TRBV5-1 to TRBJ2-3; D not certain. Trimming left V 0 bases short and J 1 base short, with 12 bases between. The CDR3 consists of 16 residues. Germline V gives CDR1 SGHRS, CDR2 YFSETQ. CDR3 nucleotides: TGCGCCAGCAGCTTGGCCTTACAGTGGGGCACAGATACGCAGTATTTT. It specifies CASSLALQWGTDTQYF.